The 23 T cell receptor beta chains below all came from one sample that was sequenced in a study of control samples from healthy donors and cancer patients. The data were produced by immunoSEQ multiplex PCR, yet TCRdb's version contains in-frame clones alone and is incomplete. Of over 90,000 clones listed, under 95% are singletons. Sequencing was done on a sample of blood. These receptors all stem from a woman between 18 and 29 years old in good health.

The genes are TRBV29-1 and TRBJ2-5; a possible D gene is TRBD1 (6 bases). This CDR3 is 13 amino acids long. CDR1 SQVTM and CDR2 ANQGSEA come from the germline V gene. The V and J ends lost 5 bases and 3 bases respectively, with 13 bases between them. The CDR3 protein is CSVSSTGKETQYF. CDR3 nucleotide sequence: TGCAGCGTTTCCAGCACAGGGAAAGAGACCCAGTACTTC.

V gene TRBV6-5 combines with J gene TRBJ1-5; D unresolved. The CDR3 loop spans 14 amino acids. The V gene's germline CDR1 is MNHEY and CDR2 SVGAGI. Trimming took 6 bases from V and 0 from J, leaving 9 bases between them. CDR3 nucleotide sequence: TGTGCCAGCAGAGACGGCTCTAGCAATCAGCCCCAGCATTTT. The encoded protein is CASRDGSSNQPQHF.

V usage is TRBV6-5 and J usage is TRBJ2-7; D possibly corresponds to TRBD2 (5 bases). The CDR3 covers 10 residues. The ends were cut back, 6 bases at V and 7 bases at J, with 7 bases in the middle. Germline lookup yields CDR1 MNHEY and CDR2 SVGAGI. The CDR3 DNA follows: TGTGCCAGCAGCCGGGGAGAGCAGTACTTC. Translating gives CASSRGEQYF.

The chain has TRBV28 and TRBJ2-4; TRBD1 matches 8 bases. From germline, CDR1 is MDHEN and CDR2 SYDVKM. V dropped 6 bases and J dropped 5; count of bases not matched to a gene: 3. The CDR3 extends over 13 amino acids. Here the CDR3 reads CASRQQGENIQYF. CDR3 in DNA: TGTGCCAGCAGACAACAGGGGGAAAACATTCAGTACTTC.

The rearrangement links TRBV3-1 (or the pseudogene TRBV3-2) to TRBJ2-2; D not resolved. Looked up from germline, CDR1 is LGHDT and CDR2 is YNNKEL (reference sequence). The CDR3 has 13 amino acids. Deletions cut 0 bases from V and 8 bases from J, with 7 bases between. Here the CDR3 reads CASSQDLVGELFF. Here the CDR3 DNA reads TGTGCCAGCAGCCAAGATCTTGTAGGGGAGCTGTTTTTT.

The V call is TRBV27, the J call TRBJ1-3; unclear D gene. Germline loops: CDR1 MNHEY, CDR2 SMNVEV (reference sequence). This CDR3 is 15 amino acids long. V shed 0 bases and J shed 4 bases, with 10 bases lying between them. The CDR3 protein is CASSLSRAEGNTIYF. DNA of the CDR3: TGTGCCAGCAGTTTATCGCGGGCAGAGGGAAACACCATATATTTT.

V gene TRBV5-8 combines with J gene TRBJ1-5; 10 bases agree with TRBD1. Germline assignment: CDR1 SGHTS and CDR2 YDEGEE. The junction had 5 bases not matched to a gene; V was cut back by 0 bases and J by 2 bases. CDR3 length: 17 amino acids. The CDR3 sequence: CASSLARDRGGNQPQHF. CDR3 sequence (DNA): TGTGCCAGCAGCTTGGCAAGGGACAGGGGAGGCAATCAGCCCCAGCATTTT.

The V gene is TRBV7-3, the J gene TRBJ1-4; no firm D call. In germline, CDR1 is SGHTA, CDR2 FQGTGA. V gave up 6 bases and J gave up 3 bases, with 32 bases separating them. The CDR3 runs to 21 residues. The CDR3 reads CASRLTESSGFRDKPNEKLFF. The CDR3 DNA reads TGTGCCAGCAGACTAACTGAATCCAGCGGGTTTAGAGACAAGCCTAATGAAAAACTGTTTTTT.

V usage is TRBV2 and J usage is TRBJ2-2, with D maybe TRBD1 (6 bases). CDR1 and CDR2 (germline): SNHLY, FYNNEI. The CDR3 spans 17 residues. Trimming removed 1 base at V and 8 bases at J, with 20 bases between. The CDR3 region is CASSEVTRGPMAGELFF. The CDR3 DNA is TGTGCCAGCAGTGAAGTTACCAGGGGACCCATGGCGGGGGAGCTGTTTTTT.

This sequence joins TRBV5-1 and TRBJ1-5; perhaps TRBD1 as D (6 bases). Trimming took off 0 bases at V and 2 bases at J, with 9 bases between the two ends. CDR1 is SGHRS and CDR2 is YFSETQ in the germline V gene. The CDR3 runs 15 residues. CDR3 DNA sequence: TGCGCCAGCAGCTTGGCAGGGGCGGGCAATCAGCCCCAGCATTTT. The encoded protein is CASSLAGAGNQPQHF.

The rearrangement joins TRBV15 to TRBJ2-3; possibly TRBD2 for D (6 bases). V was shortened by 2 bases and J by 8 bases, with 14 bases between the two germline ends. The CDR3 extends over 14 amino acids. Germline V gene sequence: CDR1 LNHNV, CDR2 YYDKDF (reference sequence). CDR3 bases: TGTGCCACCAGCAGACCCACGTCCGGGGGTACGCAGTATTTT. Its protein is CATSRPTSGGTQYF.

The chain links TRBV2 to TRBJ1-2; no firm D call. Germline V gene lookup returns CDR1 SNHLY and CDR2 FYNNEI. CDR3 length: 12 residues. V shed 6 bases and J shed 8 bases, with 13 bases lying between them. The CDR3 loop is CASSAPPGGYTF. The CDR3 DNA sequence: TGTGCCAGCAGCGCCCCCCCCGGGGGCTACACCTTC.

The J gene is TRBJ2-4, the V gene TRBV3-1 (or the pseudogene TRBV3-2); TRBD1 is a possible D gene (6 bases). Germline values: CDR1 LGHDT, CDR2 YNNKEL (reference sequence). Deletions cut 2 bases from V and 0 bases from J, with 23 bases between. The CDR3 contains 20 residues. The CDR3: CASSQFYPTGAGLAKNIQYF. The CDR3, as DNA: TGTGCCAGCAGCCAATTTTACCCGACAGGAGCCGGGCTAGCCAAAAACATTCAGTACTTC.

Points on this clone: The germline gene is not matched at one end of the junction; a read error may be the cause. In the same sample, other DNA sequences code for this CDR3. The chain combines TRBV24-1 with TRBJ2-5, with D possibly being TRBD2 (5 bases). Germline CDR1 and CDR2: KGHDR and SFDVKD. The CDR3 contains 13 residues. The chain's CDR3 is CATSDFSGETQYF. In DNA, the CDR3 is TGCGCCACCAGTGATTTTTCGGGGGAGACCCAGTACTTC.

The chain recombines TRBV11-3 with TRBJ1-1; D remains ambiguous. V dropped 5 bases and J dropped 5 bases, with 12 bases sitting between them. The V gene's germline CDR1 is SGHNT and CDR2 YENEEA. This CDR3 has 13 residues. CDR3 sequence (DNA): TGTGCCAGCAGCCCCCCCGGACCGACTGAAGCTTTCTTT. Protein sequence: CASSPPGPTEAFF. The full variable domain, its missing parts supplied by reference TRBV11-3 and TRBJ1-1, is EAGVVQSPRYKIIEKKQPVAFWCNPISGHNTLYWYLQNLGQGPELLIRYENEEAVDDSQLPKDRFSAERLKGVDSTLKIQPAELGDSAVYLCASSPPGPTEAFFGQGTRLTVV.

The chain recombines TRBV2 with TRBJ1-5; 7 bases agree with TRBD1. The CDR3 is 12 amino acids. Per germline, CDR1 SNHLY and CDR2 FYNNEI. V dropped 6 bases and J dropped 7; count of bases not matched to a gene: 3. The CDR3: CASRTGLQPQHF. The DNA of the CDR3 is TGTGCCAGCAGGACAGGGTTACAGCCCCAGCATTTT.

This clone has a single count. The CDR3 nucleotides are TGTGCCAGCAGCACCTTCGAGGGGCTAGATGGCTACACCTTC. Its protein is CASSTFEGLDGYTF. The V call is TRBV6-6, the J call TRBJ1-2; D is perhaps TRBD1 (5 bases). The V end was cut by 6 bases, the J end by 6 bases, with 17 bases between. Germline V CDR1 and CDR2: MNHNY, SVGAGI (reference sequence). The CDR3 consists of 14 residues.

This rearrangement joins TRBV11-2 to TRBJ1-2, with TRBD1 matching 8 bases. Trimming removed 5 bases from V and 4 bases from J; junction bases left unmatched: 6. Per germline, CDR1 SGHAT and CDR2 FQNNGV. The CDR3 is 14 residues long. The CDR3: CASSTPTGGYGYTF. DNA of the CDR3: TGTGCCAGCAGCACTCCCACAGGGGGCTATGGCTACACCTTC.

V and J are TRBV6-1 and TRBJ1-2, with TRBD1 matching over 8 bases. V lost 3 bases to trimming and J lost 2 bases; unmatched junction nucleotides: 8. CDR3 length: 16 residues. Germline CDR1 and CDR2: MNHNS and SASEGT. DNA for the CDR3: TGTGCCAGCAGTGAGTTCCGGACAGGGCACAACTATGGCTACACCTTC. Protein sequence: CASSEFRTGHNYGYTF.

For the CDR3, the DNA is TGTGCCAGCTCACCCCCCAGGGGGAAATCAGATACGCAGTATTTT. It specifies CASSPPRGKSDTQYF. The V and J genes are TRBV18 and TRBJ2-3; TRBD1 agrees at 7 bases. J gave up 4 bases and V 3 bases, and 7 bases lay outside the gene matches. Germline V CDR1 and CDR2: KGHSH, LQKENI. The CDR3 has 15 residues.

The chain recombines TRBV7-9 with TRBJ1-2, with D perhaps matching TRBD1 (6 bases). This CDR3 contains 14 residues. Trimming removed 3 bases from V and 4 bases from J, with 12 bases in between. The germline V gene has CDR1 SEHNR and CDR2 FQNEAQ (reference sequence). The CDR3 sequence is CASSLYRVGYGYTF. The CDR3 DNA is TGTGCCAGCAGCTTGTACAGGGTGGGCTATGGCTACACCTTC.

The V gene is TRBV19, the J gene TRBJ2-1; 8 bases align to TRBD2. The germline V gene has CDR1 LNHDA and CDR2 SQIVND (reference sequence). Trimming removed 4 bases from V and 2 bases from J; junction bases left unmatched: 10. The length of the CDR3 is 17 residues. The CDR3 DNA reads TGTGCCAGTAGTACAGATGGACTAGCCTCCCCCTACAATGAGCAGTTCTTC. It translates to CASSTDGLASPYNEQFF.

The chain links TRBV11-3 to TRBJ2-7, with 14 bases aligning to TRBD2. The CDR3 loop spans 19 amino acids. CDR1 is SGHNT and CDR2 is YENEEA in the germline V gene. The V segment lost 4 bases and the J segment 0 bases; nucleotides outside the gene matches: 11. CDR3 sequence (DNA): TGTGCCAGCAGCTCCTGGGGACTAGCGGGAGTTCCCCTCTCCTACGAGCAGTACTTC. Translating gives CASSSWGLAGVPLSYEQYF.